These 21 T cell receptor beta chains share one sample of origin, sequenced in a study of cytomegalovirus exposure and HLA in healthy donors. Primers included in the PCR were 60 Vbeta and 13 Jbeta primers. Method: immunoSEQ multiplex PCR; TCRdb's copy keeps in-frame clones and lacks some. Of more than 95,000 clones detected, over 70% appear once; the ten largest clones hold roughly 9.3%. Source material: PBMCs. Receptor source: a woman aged 45 to 65 in good health and CMV-seropositive.

This chain connects TRBV7-8 to TRBJ2-1, with TRBD2 matching 11 bases. Germline V gene lookup returns CDR1 SGHVS and CDR2 FQNEAQ. J lost 9 bases, V lost 1 base, and 17 bases had no gene match. The CDR3 loop spans 19 amino acids. The CDR3 bases are TGTGCCAGCAGCTTAGGGGTAGCCTTAGCGGGAGGGACCCTTGTTGAGCAGTTCTTC. Translating it yields CASSLGVALAGGTLVEQFF.

This clone appeared a single time. The chain combines TRBV30 with TRBJ2-3; tentative D call: TRBD1 (5 bases). CDR1 is GTSNPN, CDR2 SVGIG, per germline (reference sequence). The CDR3 totals 12 residues. The ends were cut back, 0 bases at V and 4 bases at J, with 5 bases in the middle. The CDR3 loop is CAWSVQADTQYF. For the CDR3, the DNA is TGTGCCTGGAGTGTACAGGCAGATACGCAGTATTTT.

J is TRBJ2-1 and V is TRBV5-1, with TRBD1 matching over 10 bases. V trimming: 4 bases; J trimming: 7 bases; junction bases outside the gene matches: 5. The CDR3 has 14 residues. Germline V lookup: CDR1 SGHRS, CDR2 YFSETQ. The CDR3 bases are TGCGCCAGCAGCCCCGGGACAGGGGAAAATGAGCAGTTCTTC. Residues: CASSPGTGENEQFF.

The genes are TRBV11-2 and TRBJ1-1; no definite D call. CDR3 length: 15 residues. Germline CDR1 and CDR2: SGHAT and FQNNGV. Trimming stripped 2 bases from V and 1 base from J, with 11 bases between. The CDR3 DNA is TGTGCCAGCAGCTTAAGTAGTGGTGGGAACACTGAAGCTTTCTTT. Its protein product is CASSLSSGGNTEAFF.

The chain employs TRBV7-2 and TRBJ2-3; a weak D match, TRBD1 (5 bases). Between the trimmed V and J ends, which lost 7 bases and 0 bases, there was a span of 11 bases. CDR3 length equals 14 residues. The germline V gene has CDR1 SGHTA and CDR2 FQGNSA. The DNA of the CDR3 is TGTGCCAGCACCCTCAGGGCCAGCACAGATACGCAGTATTTT. Its protein product is CASTLRASTDTQYF.

V usage is TRBV11-2 and J usage is TRBJ1-1, with 9 bases that match TRBD1. The ends lost 6 bases at V and 6 bases at J; junction bases unmatched: 8. Germline values: CDR1 SGHAT, CDR2 FQNNGV. The CDR3 is 14 residues long. CDR3 sequence: CASRLQGAKAEAFF. The CDR3 DNA reads as TGTGCCAGCAGGCTACAGGGGGCGAAGGCTGAAGCTTTCTTT.

The rearrangement links TRBV5-4 to TRBJ1-2; D is possibly TRBD1 (6 bases). The V and J ends lost 6 bases and 4 bases respectively, with 19 bases between them. Germline values: CDR1 SGHNT, CDR2 YYREEE (reference sequence). This CDR3 region has 15 residues. The CDR3 loop is CASTPGTSTLYGYTF. CDR3 bases: TGTGCCAGCACCCCTGGGACAAGCACCCTCTATGGCTACACCTTC.

V gene TRBV29-1 combines with J gene TRBJ2-3, with TRBD1 identical over 8 bases. The junction had 5 bases not matched to a gene; V was cut back by 6 bases and J by 0 bases. The CDR3 totals 14 residues. The germline CDR1 and CDR2 sequences are SQVTM and ANQGSEA. The CDR3 coding sequence is TGCAGCGTCGTGAGGGACAGGAGCACAGATACGCAGTATTTT. Translation gives CSVVRDRSTDTQYF.

The V and J genes are TRBV5-1 and TRBJ2-2, with TRBD2 as a possible D gene (6 bases). CDR1 and CDR2 (germline): SGHRS, YFSETQ. V lost 1 base and J lost 2, with 18 bases in between. The CDR3 sequence is 18 residues long. The CDR3 nucleotides read TGCGCCAGCAGCTTGACATACATGGCTAGCGCAAACACCGGGGAGCTGTTTTTT. Translating gives CASSLTYMASANTGELFF.

V usage is TRBV27 and J usage is TRBJ2-7; TRBD2 matches 10 bases. The CDR3 has 16 residues. Germline assignment: CDR1 MNHEY and CDR2 SMNVEV (reference sequence). J was trimmed by 0 bases and V by 4 bases; bases with no gene match: 6. The CDR3 coding sequence is TGTGCCAGCAGTTCCCGACTAGCGGGTCGCTCCTACGAGCAGTACTTC. This gives the protein CASSSRLAGRSYEQYF.

This chain connects TRBV30 to TRBJ2-3; 11 bases are a match to TRBD2. This CDR3 region has 16 residues. Germline values: CDR1 GTSNPN, CDR2 SVGIG (reference sequence). V lost 5 bases, J lost 4 bases, and 11 bases stayed unmatched. The CDR3, as DNA: TGTGCCTGGGATAGCGGGGGGGCCTCTTTCGCAGATACGCAGTATTTT. Translation: CAWDSGGASFADTQYF.

This clone came up a few times. This chain connects TRBV4-1 to TRBJ1-2, with 9 bases lining up with TRBD1. CDR1 and CDR2 from the germline V gene are MGHRA and YSYEKL. V was pared by 3 bases and J by 8 bases, with 10 bases of the junction left unmatched. This CDR3 has 15 residues. The CDR3 here is CASSQDRGRYDGYTF. For the CDR3, the DNA is TGCGCCAGCAGCCAGGACAGGGGAAGGTACGACGGCTACACCTTC.

This chain joins TRBV18 and TRBJ2-2, with 10 positions matching TRBD2. Losses at the gene ends were 0 bases for V and 4 bases for J; bases not matched to a gene: 26. This CDR3 spans 24 amino acids. Germline V gene data show CDR1 as KGHSH and CDR2 as LQKENI. DNA of the CDR3: TGTGCCAGCTCACCACCTCTGGGGGCAGCCGGAGCGGGGGGGCTGTCCACGAGCACCGGGGAGCTGTTTTTT. Encoded protein: CASSPPLGAAGAGGLSTSTGELFF.

The CDR3 nucleotides are TGTGCCAGCAGCTCGGTAAGGGGGGATACGCAGTATTTT. It codes for CASSSVRGDTQYF. This chain connects TRBV5-5 to TRBJ2-3; tentatively, D is TRBD1 (6 bases). V gave up 3 bases and J gave up 6 bases, with 11 bases separating them. CDR1 is SGHKS and CDR2 is YYEKEE in the germline V gene (reference sequence). The CDR3 has 13 amino acids. Full variable domain (missing parts from reference TRBV5-5 and TRBJ2-3): DAGVTQSPTHLIKTRGQQVTLRCSPISGHKSVSWYQQVLGQGPQFIFQYYEKEERGRGNFPDRFSARQFPNYSSELNVNALLLGDSALYLCASSSVRGDTQYFGPGTRLTVL.

This clone was detected a few times. The junction departs from germline at one end; a sequencing error may be responsible. This chain connects TRBV6-5 to TRBJ1-2; no firm D call. The CDR3 extends over 15 amino acids. CDR1 and CDR2 from the germline V gene are MNHEY and SVGAGI. Here the CDR3 DNA reads TGTGCCAGCAGATACTTAAGGCTAGCTAACTATGGCTACACCTTC. Translated: CASRYLRLANYGYTF.

V and J are TRBV5-1 and TRBJ2-7, with D maybe TRBD1 (6 bases). V was trimmed by 4 bases and J by 7 bases, leaving 9 bases between them. The CDR3 is 11 residues long. Germline V gene data show CDR1 as SGHRS and CDR2 as YFSETQ. The CDR3 region has the DNA TGCGCCAGCAGCCAGAGGGGGGAGCAGTACTTC. This translates into CASSQRGEQYF.

V gene TRBV21-1 combines with J gene TRBJ2-3; no DNA check was done on the table's D call, TRBD1. TRBV21-1 is a documented pseudogene. The CDR3 has 18 residues. CDR3 sequence: CASSKVDSRGESTDTQYF. In DNA, the CDR3 is TGTGCCAGCAGCAAAGTCGATTCCAGGGGCGAGAGCACAGATACGCAGTATTTT.

The chain couples TRBV5-4 to TRBJ1-2; 9 bases match TRBD1. The CDR3 extends over 15 amino acids. The germline CDR1 and CDR2 sequences are SGHNT and YYREEE (reference sequence). Trimming at V came to 7 bases and at J to 5 bases, leaving 12 bases not matched to a gene. The CDR3 region is CASRLRGGQGYGYTF. CDR3 nucleotides: TGTGCCAGCCGATTGAGAGGAGGACAGGGGTATGGCTACACCTTC.

This clone showed up just a few times. V is TRBV19 and J is TRBJ2-7; D is possibly TRBD1 (6 bases). CDR3 length equals 15 residues. Trimming shortened V by 3 bases and J by 4 bases, and 16 bases separated the two germline ends. Germline CDR1 LNHDA, CDR2 SQIVND (reference sequence). The CDR3 bases are TGTGCCAGTAGTATTTCGAGGGGGAGAGAATACGAGCAGTACTTC. Translated: CASSISRGREYEQYF.

J is TRBJ2-7 and V is TRBV15, with 10 bases identical to TRBD1. V trimming: 0 bases; J trimming: 6 bases; junction bases outside the gene matches: 5. CDR1 and CDR2 (germline): LNHNV, YYDKDF (reference sequence). This CDR3 comprises 15 residues. CDR3 in amino acids: CATSRDLRQGAEQYF. CDR3 in DNA: TGTGCCACCAGCAGAGATCTTAGACAGGGGGCCGAGCAGTACTTC.

This chain joins TRBV4-3 and TRBJ2-5, with a tentative D call TRBD1 (5 bases). The J call is uncertain, as TRBJ2-7 better fits the DNA end. Germline V lookup: CDR1 LGHNA, CDR2 YSLEER. The CDR3 has 15 residues. CDR3 protein: CASSQDTGLSYEQYF. DNA for the CDR3: TGCGCCAGCAGCCAAGATACAGGCTTGAGCTACGAGCAGTACTTC.